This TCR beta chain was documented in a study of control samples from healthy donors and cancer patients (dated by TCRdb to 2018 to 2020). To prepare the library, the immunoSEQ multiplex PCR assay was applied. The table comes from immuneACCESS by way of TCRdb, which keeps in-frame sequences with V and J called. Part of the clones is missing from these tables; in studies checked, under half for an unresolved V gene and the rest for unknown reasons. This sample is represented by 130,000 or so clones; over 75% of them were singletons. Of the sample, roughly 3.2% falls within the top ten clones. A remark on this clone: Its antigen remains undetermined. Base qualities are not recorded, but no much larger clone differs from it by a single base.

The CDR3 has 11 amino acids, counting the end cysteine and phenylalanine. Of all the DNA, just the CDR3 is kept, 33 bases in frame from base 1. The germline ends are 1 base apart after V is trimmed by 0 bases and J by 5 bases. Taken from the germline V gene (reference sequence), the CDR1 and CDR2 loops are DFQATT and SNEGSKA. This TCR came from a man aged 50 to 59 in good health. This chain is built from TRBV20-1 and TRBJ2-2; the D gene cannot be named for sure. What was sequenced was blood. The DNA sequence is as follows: TGCAGTGCTAGAGATACCGGGGAGCTGTTTTTT. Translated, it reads CSARDTGELFF.